The 28 T cell receptor beta chains presented below share a single source sample, sequenced in a study of B cell selection in AIRE deficiency. Method: immunoSEQ multiplex PCR; TCRdb's copy keeps in-frame clones and lacks some. This table has some 25,000 clones, roughly 96% appearing once. The sorted conventional CD4 T cells were gated as CD4+CD127+. Specimen: conventional CD4+ T cells sorted from PBMCs. These receptors were obtained from a human donor with AIRE deficiency.

This chain joins TRBV5-8 and TRBJ1-5; TRBD1 is a possible D gene (5 bases). The V gene's germline CDR1 is SGHTS and CDR2 YDEGEE. The CDR3 length is 15 residues. Trimming shortened V by 5 bases and J by 0 bases, and 12 bases separated the two germline ends. CDR3 region: CASSRDSNSNQPQHF. In DNA, the CDR3 is TGTGCCAGCAGTCGGGACTCCAATAGCAATCAGCCCCAGCATTTT.

J is TRBJ1-3 and V is TRBV5-6; TRBD1 agrees at 9 bases. From germline, CDR1 is SGHDT and CDR2 YYEEEE. The trim removed 4 bases at V and 5 bases at J, leaving 7 bases unmatched. The CDR3 spans 15 residues. The CDR3 sequence is CASSPKGQGRNTIYF. CDR3 DNA sequence: TGTGCCAGCAGCCCGAAGGGACAGGGCCGAAACACCATATATTTT.

The rearrangement joins TRBV5-1 to TRBJ1-2, with D perhaps TRBD1 (6 bases). The CDR3 totals 15 residues. Germline CDR1 reads SGHRS; CDR2 reads YFSETQ. V was cut by 2 bases and J by 6 bases, with 17 bases left in between. The chain's CDR3 is CASSFSVGGRDGYTF. The CDR3 DNA follows: TGCGCCAGCAGCTTTAGTGTCGGGGGGCGGGATGGCTACACCTTC.

This sequence joins TRBV18 and TRBJ1-1; 7 nucleotides agree with TRBD1. Trimming took 4 bases from V and 1 from J; bases not matched to a gene: 9. Germline V lookup: CDR1 KGHSH, CDR2 LQKENI. CDR3 length: 16 residues. CDR3 coding DNA: TGTGCCAGCTCACTATACGCGACAGGGCAGAACACTGAAGCTTTCTTT. Amino acid sequence: CASSLYATGQNTEAFF.

The gene calls are TRBV2 and TRBJ2-7; D remains unclear. This CDR3 contains 11 residues. Germline values: CDR1 SNHLY, CDR2 FYNNEI. With 7 bases removed from V and 5 bases from J, the gap between germline ends came to 9 bases. In nucleotides, the CDR3 is TGTGCCAGCACGGGTTTGGACGAGCAGTACTTC. It codes for CASTGLDEQYF.

Worth noting for this clone: The same CDR3 arises from other DNA sequences in this sample as well. The V and J genes are TRBV18 and TRBJ2-5, with D hard to call. Germline V gene sequence: CDR1 KGHSH, CDR2 LQKENI. The CDR3 has 13 amino acids. V gave up 1 base and J gave up 2 bases, with 5 bases separating them. The CDR3 DNA reads as TGTGCCAGCTCACCACTGCGGCAAGAGACCCAGTACTTC. This encodes CASSPLRQETQYF.

This clone came up once. The chain is built from TRBV29-1 and TRBJ2-5; TRBD1 matches 7 bases. Trimming took 4 bases from V and 4 from J; bases not matched to a gene: 3. CDR3 length: 12 residues. In germline, CDR1 is SQVTM, CDR2 ANQGSEA. CDR3 sequence (DNA): TGCAGCGTTGCACAGGGGACAGAGACCCAGTACTTC. It yields the protein CSVAQGTETQYF.

The chain employs TRBV6-1 and TRBJ1-3; D not resolved. The CDR3 sequence is 14 residues long. V was trimmed by 4 bases and J by 2 bases, leaving 9 bases between them. The V gene's germline CDR1 is MNHNS and CDR2 SASEGT. The CDR3 loop is CASSASGAGNTIYF. CDR3 sequence (DNA): TGTGCCAGCAGTGCCTCCGGGGCTGGAAACACCATATATTTT.

The J gene is TRBJ1-2, the V gene TRBV27; the D is unclear. The CDR3 has 16 residues. V lost 6 bases and J lost 5, with 22 bases in between. Per germline, CDR1 MNHEY and CDR2 SMNVEV (reference sequence). CDR3 region: CASRSGMGGRNYGYTF. CDR3 coding DNA: TGTGCCAGCAGATCCGGGATGGGCGGAAGGAATTATGGCTACACCTTC.

The CDR3 bases are TGCGCCAGCAGCCGGACAGGGGTTCTTTCACCCCTCCACTTT. Translating gives CASSRTGVLSPLHF. The V gene is TRBV5-1, the J gene TRBJ1-6; TRBD1 matches at 9 bases. Germline assignment: CDR1 SGHRS and CDR2 YFSETQ. This CDR3 has 14 amino acids. The ends lost 4 bases at V and 9 bases at J; junction bases unmatched: 5.

This rearrangement joins TRBV28 to TRBJ1-3; 10 bases are shared with TRBD1. V was clipped by 5 bases and J by 3 bases; unmatched bases: 7. The CDR3 has 16 amino acids. Germline lookup yields CDR1 MDHEN and CDR2 SYDVKM. The DNA for the CDR3 is TGTGCCAGCAGTCCCCAGACAGGGGGCAGTGGAAACACCATATATTTT. This codes for CASSPQTGGSGNTIYF.

The chain carries TRBV4-2 and TRBJ1-5, with TRBD1 as a possible D gene (6 bases). From germline, CDR1 is LGHNA and CDR2 YNFKEQ. Trimming shortened V by 3 bases and J by 4 bases, and 13 bases separated the two germline ends. This CDR3 comprises 15 residues. The CDR3 here is CASSQLDRPNQPQHF. CDR3 DNA sequence: TGTGCCAGCAGCCAGTTAGACAGGCCGAATCAGCCCCAGCATTTT.

The chain recombines TRBV10-3 with TRBJ2-7, with a possible D match to TRBD1 (5 bases). CDR3 length: 15 residues. V was trimmed by 3 bases and J by 2 bases, leaving 14 bases between them. CDR1 is ENHRY, CDR2 SYGVKD, per germline. CDR3 residues: CAISEPNRQTYEQYF. The DNA of the CDR3 is TGTGCCATCAGTGAACCGAACAGGCAAACCTACGAGCAGTACTTC.

The chain has TRBV29-1 and TRBJ2-1; weak D call: TRBD1 (6 bases). Trimming shortened V by 3 bases and J by 7 bases, and 13 bases separated the two germline ends. CDR3 size: 13 residues. Per the germline V gene, CDR1 is SQVTM and CDR2 is ANQGSEA. For the CDR3, the DNA is TGCAGCGTTGATTACAGGGCGACGAATGAGCAGTTCTTC. This translates into CSVDYRATNEQFF.

This chain connects TRBV28 to TRBJ2-1; D may be TRBD1 (6 bases). The CDR3 sequence is 17 residues long. V shed 4 bases and J shed 5 bases, with 21 bases lying between them. From germline, CDR1 is MDHEN and CDR2 SYDVKM. The CDR3 DNA reads TGTGCCAGCAGTTCTCGCCCAGGGGCCGGGGCCCACAATGAGCAGTTCTTC. Translation: CASSSRPGAGAHNEQFF.

The chain is built from TRBV19 and TRBJ2-1, with 11 bases that match TRBD2. The germline V gene encodes CDR1 LNHDA and CDR2 SQIVND (reference sequence). J was trimmed by 6 bases and V by 2 bases; bases with no gene match: 9. The CDR3 totals 17 residues. The CDR3 sequence: CASSITALAGGPNEQFF. In DNA, the CDR3 is TGTGCCAGTAGTATAACGGCGCTAGCGGGAGGCCCCAATGAGCAGTTCTTC. Looking up the rest from reference TRBV19 and TRBJ2-1 gives the full variable domain: DGGITQSPKYLFRKEGQNVTLSCEQNLNHDAMYWYRQDPGQGLRLIYYSQIVNDFQKGDIAEGYSVSREKKESFPLTVTSAQKNPTAFYLCASSITALAGGPNEQFFGPGTRLTVL.

This clone was detected once. The chain is built from TRBV28 and TRBJ1-2; TRBD1 aligns across 9 bases. CDR1 is MDHEN and CDR2 is SYDVKM in the germline V gene. The CDR3 runs to 13 residues. V was pared by 6 bases and J by 3 bases, with 2 bases of the junction left unmatched. CDR3 region: CASRGQGYYGYTF. As DNA, the CDR3 is TGTGCCAGCAGGGGACAGGGCTACTATGGCTACACCTTC.

This chain connects TRBV7-9 to TRBJ2-3; tentatively, D is TRBD2 (5 bases). The CDR3 runs to 14 residues. The V end lost 5 bases, the J end lost 4 bases, and 13 bases lay between the germline ends. The germline V gene encodes CDR1 SEHNR and CDR2 FQNEAQ (reference sequence). The CDR3 spells CASSPPGRADTQYF. The CDR3 DNA follows: TGTGCCAGCAGCCCCCCGGGAAGGGCAGATACGCAGTATTTT.

This chain uses TRBV5-1 with TRBJ2-7; a weak D match, TRBD2 (5 bases). Trimming removed 4 bases at V and 0 bases at J, with 8 bases between. The CDR3 spans 13 residues. Looked up from germline, CDR1 is SGHRS and CDR2 is YFSETQ. CDR3 coding DNA: TGCGCCAGCAGCAAGGAGGCCTCCTACGAGCAGTACTTC. This gives the protein CASSKEASYEQYF.

The chain couples TRBV25-1 to TRBJ1-2; 9 bases are shared with TRBD1. The CDR3 has 14 amino acids. Looked up from germline, CDR1 is MGHDK and CDR2 is SYGVNS. The J segment lost 7 bases and the V segment lost 4 bases, leaving 7 bases of the junction unmatched. The CDR3 DNA is TGTGCCAGCAGTGCGACAGGGGGACAAGGTGGCTACACCTTC. This gives the protein CASSATGGQGGYTF.

J is TRBJ1-1 and V is TRBV15; the D is unclear. Germline V gene lookup returns CDR1 LNHNV and CDR2 YYDKDF (reference sequence). This CDR3 is 15 amino acids long. V was trimmed by 0 bases and J by 2 bases, leaving 10 bases between them. The CDR3 nucleotides are TGTGCCACCAGCAGAGATCTGTCGGCTAACACTGAAGCTTTCTTT. Translation gives CATSRDLSANTEAFF. The full variable domain, with the rest looked up from reference TRBV15 and TRBJ1-1, is DAMVIQNPRYQVTQFGKPVTLSCSQTLNHNVMYWYQQKSSQAPKLLFHYYDKDFNNEADTPDNFQSRRPNTSFCFLDIRSPGLGDTAMYLCATSRDLSANTEAFFGQGTRLTVV.

This clone appeared a single time. The genes are TRBV7-3 and TRBJ2-2, with D possibly TRBD2 on 5 matching bases. Per the germline V gene, CDR1 is SGHTA and CDR2 is FQGTGA. V was cut by 5 bases and J by 5 bases, with 9 bases left in between. The CDR3 is 13 residues long. CDR3 in amino acids: CASSPEGTGELFF. The CDR3 bases are TGTGCCAGCAGCCCTGAGGGTACCGGGGAGCTGTTTTTT.

J is TRBJ2-7 and V is TRBV6-1; 7 bases fit TRBD1. Germline assignment: CDR1 MNHNS and CDR2 SASEGT. The CDR3 is 13 residues long. V was clipped by 8 bases and J by 5 bases; unmatched bases: 9. CDR3 sequence: CASRDSSRDEQYF. As DNA, the CDR3 is TGTGCCAGCCGGGACAGCTCGAGAGACGAGCAGTACTTC.

The chain couples TRBV6-1 to TRBJ2-6; tentatively, D is TRBD2 (6 bases). The CDR3 consists of 13 residues. Germline CDR1 MNHNS, CDR2 SASEGT. The V end was cut by 6 bases, the J end by 7 bases, with 10 bases between. CDR3: CASRPGGANVLTF. Here the CDR3 DNA reads TGTGCCAGCAGGCCCGGGGGTGCCAACGTCCTGACTTTC.

The chain recombines TRBV6-5 with TRBJ2-7; D perhaps matches TRBD1 (6 bases). Trimming left V 6 bases short and J 4 bases short, with 13 bases between. Germline V lookup: CDR1 MNHEY, CDR2 SVGAGI. The CDR3 runs to 13 residues. The CDR3 nucleotides read TGTGCCAGCAGGCTACAGGGAACATACGAGCAGTACTTC. Its protein is CASRLQGTYEQYF.

V and J are TRBV9 and TRBJ2-3; 7 nucleotides match TRBD2. Germline CDR1 reads SGDLS; CDR2 reads YYNGEE. The CDR3 sequence is 15 residues long. V shed 3 bases, J shed 1 base, and the junction held 5 bases outside the gene matches. As DNA, the CDR3 is TGTGCCAGCAGCGCTACCCTAGCGGGCACAGATACGCAGTATTTT. Translating it yields CASSATLAGTDTQYF.

The J gene is TRBJ2-1, the V gene TRBV4-3, with D maybe TRBD1 (5 bases). Germline loops: CDR1 LGHNA, CDR2 YSLEER. The CDR3 sequence is 15 residues long. The V gene lost 2 bases and the J gene lost 5 bases, with 13 bases spanning the gap. In DNA form, the CDR3 reads TGCGCCAGCAGCCAATCGGGCCAAGGGGACAATGAGCAGTTCTTC. Its translation is CASSQSGQGDNEQFF.

The gene calls are TRBV5-4 and TRBJ1-1; 8 nucleotides line up with TRBD1. V lost 5 bases, J lost 0 bases, and 6 bases stayed unmatched. Germline loops: CDR1 SGHNT, CDR2 YYREEE (reference sequence). The CDR3 sequence is 15 residues long. The CDR3 DNA reads TGTGCCAGCAGTCCCCGGGACAGGTTGAACACTGAAGCTTTCTTT. It encodes CASSPRDRLNTEAFF. Full variable domain (rest looked up from reference TRBV5-4 and TRBJ1-1): ETGVTQSPTHLIKTRGQQVTLRCSSQSGHNTVSWYQQALGQGPQFIFQYYREEENGRGNFPPRFSGLQFPNYSSELNVNALELDDSALYLCASSPRDRLNTEAFFGQGTRLTVV.